Below are 25 T cell receptor beta chains sequenced from a single sample in a study of T cell responses to AZD1222 COVID-19 vaccine. Repertoires were generated with immunoSEQ multiplex PCR, while TCRdb's copy carries only in-frame clones and drops some. Counted here are about 100,000 clones, around nine tenths occurring once; the ten biggest clones make up over 15%. The sample consisted of peripheral blood, taken on day 0 of AZD1222 vaccination. The receptors come from an adult in good health.

J is TRBJ1-3 and V is TRBV28; D not resolved. V gave up 5 bases and J gave up 3 bases, with 14 bases separating them. CDR3 size: 15 residues. Germline CDR1 is MDHEN and CDR2 is SYDVKM. The CDR3 DNA reads as TGTGCCAGCAGTCCCCAGGTGGGAGGTGGAAACACCATATATTTT. Its translation: CASSPQVGGGNTIYF.

V usage is TRBV11-2 and J usage is TRBJ1-5; D unclear. The CDR3 is made up of 15 amino acids. CDR1 is SGHAT and CDR2 is FQNNGV in the germline V gene. The V end was cut by 2 bases, the J end by 0 bases, with 8 bases between. In DNA form, the CDR3 reads TGTGCCAGCAGCTTACACAGCTTTAGCAATCAGCCCCAGCATTTT. This translates into CASSLHSFSNQPQHF. Variable domain in full (rest from reference TRBV11-2 and TRBJ1-5): EAGVAQSPRYKIIEKRQSVAFWCNPISGHATLYWYQQILGQGPKLLIQFQNNGVVDDSQLPKDRFSAERLKGVDSTLKIQPAKLEDSAVYLCASSLHSFSNQPQHFGDGTRLSIL.

This clone appeared many times. This chain joins TRBV27 and TRBJ1-5, with 12 bases aligning to TRBD1. After removal of 5 bases from V and 1 base from J, the junction contained 12 bases not matched to a gene. The CDR3 is 19 residues long. Germline V gives CDR1 MNHEY, CDR2 SMNVEV (reference sequence). CDR3 sequence: CASSRLAGTGGVSNQPQHF. In nucleotides, the CDR3 is TGTGCCAGCAGTCGGCTAGCCGGGACAGGGGGCGTGAGCAATCAGCCCCAGCATTTT.

The V call is TRBV7-9, the J call TRBJ2-5, with a weak D call TRBD1 (8 bases). V lost 4 bases and J lost 5, with 17 bases in between. This CDR3 has 15 residues. Germline CDR1 SEHNR, CDR2 FQNEAQ (reference sequence). The CDR3 region is CASSSGDRGGETQYF. CDR3 nucleotide sequence: TGTGCCAGCAGCTCTGGAGACAGGGGAGGGGAGACCCAGTACTTC.

This sequence joins TRBV2 and TRBJ2-5; 7 bases are shared with TRBD1. The CDR3 is 13 residues long. The germline gives CDR1 SNHLY, CDR2 FYNNEI. The CDR3: CASLGQKQETQYF. As DNA, the CDR3 is TGTGCTAGTCTGGGACAGAAACAAGAGACCCAGTACTTC.

The V gene is TRBV5-4, the J gene TRBJ2-1; 11 positions agree with TRBD2. This CDR3 contains 16 residues. Germline CDR1 and CDR2: SGHNT and YYREEE (reference sequence). The V and J ends lost 2 bases and 4 bases, in that order; junction bases with no gene match: 5. CDR3 protein: CASSLPSGGLYNEQFF. The DNA of the CDR3 is TGTGCCAGCAGCTTACCTAGCGGGGGGCTTTACAATGAGCAGTTCTTC. The variable domain in full, with the rest retrieved from reference TRBV5-4 and TRBJ2-1, is ETGVTQSPTHLIKTRGQQVTLRCSSQSGHNTVSWYQQALGQGPQFIFQYYREEENGRGNFPPRFSGLQFPNYSSELNVNALELDDSALYLCASSLPSGGLYNEQFFGPGTRLTVL.

This clone was recorded only once. The chain carries TRBV5-4 and TRBJ2-1; 9 nucleotides agree with TRBD1. CDR3 length: 14 amino acids. Germline-derived CDR1 and CDR2 are SGHNT and YYREEE (reference sequence). Trimming cost V 4 bases and J 3 bases; bases outside gene matches: 2. This CDR3 reads CASSQDRGYNEQFF. Here the CDR3 DNA reads TGTGCCAGCAGCCAGGACAGGGGCTACAATGAGCAGTTCTTC.

The rearrangement links TRBV12-3 or TRBV12-4 to TRBJ1-1; D is unclear. The CDR3 sequence is 12 residues long. Trimming took 8 bases from V and 4 from J, leaving 11 bases between them. This CDR3 reads CASSGGPTEAFF. CDR3 DNA: TGTGCCAGCTCTGGAGGGCCCACTGAAGCTTTCTTT.

V usage is TRBV24-1 and J usage is TRBJ2-1; 7 positions agree with TRBD1. The CDR3 runs to 15 residues. Germline V gives CDR1 KGHDR, CDR2 SFDVKD. V shed 6 bases and J 7 bases; nucleotides not matched to a gene: 11. The CDR3 coding sequence is TGTGCCACCAGTTTGGGGCAGGGGGATAGAAATGAGCAGTTCTTC. Its protein is CATSLGQGDRNEQFF.

This sequence joins TRBV4-1 and TRBJ1-2, with 10 bases that match TRBD1. Germline V gene data show CDR1 as MGHRA and CDR2 as YSYEKL. V lost 1 base and J lost 4; bases outside the gene matches: 9. CDR3 length equals 17 residues. CDR3 sequence reads: CASSQADEGQGIYGYTF. The CDR3 nucleotides read TGCGCCAGCAGCCAAGCCGATGAGGGACAGGGGATCTATGGCTACACCTTC.

This clone has only a few counts. The V call is TRBV2, the J call TRBJ2-7; TRBD2 aligns across 12 bases. The CDR3 totals 15 residues. Trimming cost V 3 bases and J 8 bases; bases outside gene matches: 8. Germline V gives CDR1 SNHLY, CDR2 FYNNEI. CDR3 in amino acids: CASSDGLAGTLKQYF. The CDR3 DNA follows: TGTGCCAGCAGTGATGGACTAGCGGGGACCCTAAAGCAGTACTTC.

This clone was seen only once. This rearrangement joins TRBV6-1 to TRBJ1-6; D is unresolved. V gave up 2 bases and J gave up 6 bases, with 14 bases separating them. The CDR3 has 16 amino acids. Germline CDR1 and CDR2: MNHNS and SASEGT. The DNA for the CDR3 is TGTGCCAGCAGTGAAATTTGGATTCGTGTTAATTCACCCCTCCACTTT. This translates into CASSEIWIRVNSPLHF.

J is TRBJ2-6 and V is TRBV27, with 8 bases identical to TRBD1. Germline V lookup: CDR1 MNHEY, CDR2 SMNVEV (reference sequence). The CDR3 runs to 18 residues. Unmatched junction bases numbered 11, after V lost 7 bases and J lost 0 bases. In DNA, the CDR3 is TGTGCCAGCACCAATTACGGGACAGGATACTCTGGGGCCAACGTCCTGACTTTC. Translated, it gives CASTNYGTGYSGANVLTF.

The chain combines TRBV19 with TRBJ2-2; 9 positions agree with TRBD2. The CDR3 spans 14 residues. J was trimmed by 2 bases and V by 7 bases; bases with no gene match: 2. CDR1 is LNHDA and CDR2 is SQIVND in the germline V gene (reference sequence). CDR3 in DNA: TGTGCCAGTAAGGGACTAGCAAACACCGGGGAGCTGTTTTTT. Its translation: CASKGLANTGELFF.

This clone was observed a few times. The chain couples TRBV7-9 to TRBJ1-5; no clear D. The CDR3 loop spans 13 amino acids. Germline V CDR1 and CDR2: SEHNR, FQNEAQ (reference sequence). V lost 7 bases and J lost 6, with 13 bases in between. The CDR3 region is CASTPRRGQPQHF. The CDR3 DNA is TGTGCCAGCACCCCACGTCGGGGTCAGCCCCAGCATTTT.

The chain has TRBV5-6 and TRBJ2-2, with a weak D call TRBD1 (6 bases). V lost 4 bases and J lost 5, with 12 bases in between. The germline CDR1 and CDR2 sequences are SGHDT and YYEEEE. The CDR3 totals 14 residues. The CDR3: CASSLGTPTGELFF. For the CDR3, the DNA is TGTGCCAGCAGCCTGGGGACACCTACCGGGGAGCTGTTTTTT. Based on the CDR3 plus reference TRBV5-6 and TRBJ2-2, the full variable domain is DAGVTQSPTHLIKTRGQQVTLRCSPKSGHDTVSWYQQALGQGPQFIFQYYEEEERQRGNFPDRFSGHQFPNYSSELNVNALLLGDSALYLCASSLGTPTGELFFGEGSRLTVL.

The rearrangement uses TRBV6-4 and TRBJ1-2; TRBD1 matches 9 bases. From germline, CDR1 is MRHNA and CDR2 SNTAGT. The length of the CDR3 is 15 residues. Trimming took 4 bases from V and 8 from J; bases not matched to a gene: 11. In DNA form, the CDR3 reads TGTGCCAGCAGTGTCGGACAGGGGAACCGGGAGGGCTACACCTTC. Protein product: CASSVGQGNREGYTF.

CDR3 coding DNA: TGTGCCAGCAGACTCCAGGAAAATGCGAACACCGGGGAGCTGTTTTTT. This encodes CASRLQENANTGELFF. V usage is TRBV2 and J usage is TRBJ2-2; no definite D call. The CDR3 has 16 residues. V lost 6 bases and J lost 0, with 14 bases in between. CDR1 is SNHLY and CDR2 is FYNNEI in the germline V gene. The full variable domain, its missing parts supplied by reference TRBV2 and TRBJ2-2, is EPEVTQTPSHQVTQMGQEVILRCVPISNHLYFYWYRQILGQKVEFLVSFYNNEISEKSEIFDDQFSVERPDGSNFTLKIRSTKLEDSAMYFCASRLQENANTGELFFGEGSRLTVL.

The rearrangement joins TRBV5-4 to TRBJ2-1, with 14 bases lining up with TRBD2. The CDR3 totals 15 residues. V lost 4 bases to trimming and J lost 10 bases; unmatched junction nucleotides: 7. The germline V gene has CDR1 SGHNT and CDR2 YYREEE (reference sequence). This CDR3 reads CASSPPTSGRGEQFF. The CDR3 DNA reads TGTGCCAGCAGCCCTCCGACTAGCGGGAGGGGGGAGCAGTTCTTC.

The genes are TRBV19 and TRBJ2-7, with D perhaps matching TRBD2 (6 bases). This CDR3 has 15 amino acids. The germline V gene has CDR1 LNHDA and CDR2 SQIVND (reference sequence). V was trimmed by 4 bases and J by 6 bases, leaving 19 bases between them. The DNA for the CDR3 is TGTGCCAGTAGTACCCCACCAGTCGGGAGAGGCGAGCAGTACTTC. It encodes CASSTPPVGRGEQYF.

The J gene is TRBJ2-7, the V gene TRBV2; 7 nucleotides line up with TRBD1. Germline V lookup: CDR1 SNHLY, CDR2 FYNNEI. The CDR3 consists of 11 residues. The V and J ends lost 10 bases and 1 base, in that order; junction bases with no gene match: 1. The CDR3 reads CATTGSYEQYF. The DNA of the CDR3 is TGTGCCACGACAGGGTCCTACGAGCAGTACTTC.

The chain is built from TRBV6-2 or TRBV6-3 and TRBJ1-2; 7 positions agree with TRBD1. This CDR3 contains 12 residues. CDR1 is MNHEY and CDR2 is SVGEGT in the germline V gene. Trimming at V came to 6 bases and at J to 4 bases, leaving 2 bases not matched to a gene. The CDR3 region is CASSWDSYGYTF. CDR3 DNA: TGTGCCAGCAGCTGGGACAGCTATGGCTACACCTTC.

The chain links TRBV5-1 to TRBJ1-4; 12 bases map to TRBD1. V gave up 4 bases and J gave up 7 bases; unmatched junction bases: 2. The CDR3 totals 14 residues. CDR1 and CDR2 (germline): SGHRS, YFSETQ. Here the CDR3 reads CASSPGQGAEKLFF. The CDR3, as DNA: TGCGCCAGCAGCCCGGGACAGGGGGCTGAAAAACTGTTTTTT.

J is TRBJ1-5 and V is TRBV2; TRBD1 is a possible D gene (6 bases). This CDR3 is built from 14 residues. Trimming cost V 10 bases and J 0 bases, with 13 bases left between them. Germline V gene sequence: CDR1 SNHLY, CDR2 FYNNEI. The CDR3 here is CATRHRDSNQPQHF. The CDR3 nucleotides are TGTGCCACCCGACACAGGGATAGCAATCAGCCCCAGCATTTT.

The chain has TRBV27 and TRBJ1-1, with 12 nucleotides matching TRBD1. Germline V CDR1 and CDR2: MNHEY, SMNVEV (reference sequence). The CDR3 contains 14 residues. The V gene end was trimmed by 4 bases and the J gene end by 5 bases; junction bases not matched to a gene: 2. CDR3 in DNA: TGTGCCAGCAGTTGGGACAGGGGGCAGACTGAAGCTTTCTTT. Translated: CASSWDRGQTEAFF.